Following are 26 T cell receptor beta chains from one sample sequenced in a study of regulatory T cells in long-lasting Graves disease. HTBI primers from iRepertoire and Arm-PCR of CDR3 regions yielded the TCR beta libraries. TCRdb independently ran MiXCR on the multiplex PCR reads; one entry per CDR3 protein. This sample has about 470,000 distinct CDR3 sequences, with roughly a fifth found just once. As for time point: persistent/refractory GD, antithyroid drugs over 5 years with positive TRAb. The TCR library was prepared using RNA isolated from PBMCs. The starting material was peripheral blood mononuclear cells (PBMCs), obtained when the disease was refractory, from a patient treated with antithyroid drugs. All receptors come from a female donor with Graves disease.

The chain combines TRBV5-1 with TRBJ2-5; 12 bases agree with TRBD2. The CDR3 runs 16 residues. V lost 1 base and J lost 5; bases outside the gene matches: 6. Per the germline V gene, CDR1 is SGHRS and CDR2 is YFSETQ. The CDR3 here is CASSLSSGGALETQYF. The CDR3 nucleotides read TGCGCCAGCAGCTTGTCTAGCGGGGGGGCTTTGGAGACCCAGTACTTC.

At least ten counts were recorded for this clonotype. V is TRBV6-5 and J is TRBJ1-2; D not certain. CDR3 length: 12 residues. V was shortened by 1 base and J by 7 bases, with 7 bases between the two germline ends. Germline V CDR1 and CDR2: MNHEY, SVGAGI. The CDR3 nucleotides are TGTGCCAGCAGTTACTTCTTGGGTGGCTACACCTTC. This sequence encodes CASSYFLGGYTF.

The rearrangement links TRBV28 to TRBJ2-1; perhaps D is TRBD1 or TRBD2 (6 bases each). V was clipped by 5 bases and J by 7 bases, with 21 bases between them. CDR3 length equals 16 residues. Germline values: CDR1 MDHEN, CDR2 SYDVKM. The DNA of the CDR3 is TGTGCCAGCAGTCCGTCGAAGTGGGGGGCCTCAAATGAGCAGTTCTTC. It translates to CASSPSKWGASNEQFF.

This clonotype was counted many times. The DNA of the CDR3 is TGTGCCAGCAGTGTCCGGGACAGGCCCTTAGGGGAGCTGTTTTTT. Amino acids: CASSVRDRPLGELFF. The J gene is TRBJ2-2, the V gene TRBV2, with 8 bases lining up with TRBD1. Germline-derived CDR1 and CDR2 are SNHLY and FYNNEI. V dropped 4 bases and J dropped 8; count of bases not matched to a gene: 9. This CDR3 region has 15 residues. Complete variable domain (other parts from reference TRBV2 and TRBJ2-2): EPEVTQTPSHQVTQMGQEVILRCVPISNHLYFYWYRQILGQKVEFLVSFYNNEISEKSEIFDDQFSVERPDGSNFTLKIRSTKLEDSAMYFCASSVRDRPLGELFFGEGSRLTVL.

This clonotype was seen ten or more times. The V and J genes are TRBV19 and TRBJ2-7; weak D call: TRBD2 (5 bases). V was shortened by 2 bases and J by 3 bases, with 8 bases between the two germline ends. The CDR3 totals 13 residues. The germline CDR1 and CDR2 sequences are LNHDA and SQIVND (reference sequence). The CDR3 DNA reads as TGTGCCAGTAGTATACGAGGGAACTACGAGCAGTACTTC. It translates to CASSIRGNYEQYF.

This clonotype occurred once. With a much larger clone just one base away, this may be a read error. The V call is TRBV6-1, the J call TRBJ2-2; tentatively, D is TRBD1 (6 bases). V dropped 4 bases and J dropped 4 bases, with 16 bases sitting between them. CDR1 and CDR2 (germline): MNHNS, SASEGT. This CDR3 is built from 16 residues. For the CDR3, the DNA is TGTGCCAGCAGTGGCCAGGGGAATTTGGGCACCGGGGAGCTGTTTTTT. It specifies CASSGQGNLGTGELFF.

The chain uses TRBV2 and TRBJ1-1; no definite D call. This CDR3 spans 13 amino acids. V gave up 3 bases and J gave up 4 bases, with 9 bases separating them. Germline V gene sequence: CDR1 SNHLY, CDR2 FYNNEI. The CDR3 DNA reads as TGTGCCAGCAGTGAGGCGGACTTCACTGAAGCTTTCTTT. Amino acids: CASSEADFTEAFF.

In its sample, this clonotype was seen many times. The chain joins TRBV12-3 or TRBV12-4 to TRBJ1-1; 7 positions agree with TRBD1. This CDR3 has 15 residues. J lost 11 bases, V lost 10 bases, and 22 bases had no gene match. DNA of the CDR3: TGTGCCAACAGCCTCTTGACAGGGAATGGGGTTGGTGCTTTCTTT. Translated: CANSLLTGNGVGAFF.

This clonotype was picked up a small number of times. The chain couples TRBV27 to TRBJ2-7; D is possibly TRBD1 (6 bases). This CDR3 is 15 amino acids long. Trimming removed 7 bases at V and 6 bases at J, with 22 bases between. Germline V CDR1 and CDR2: MNHEY, SMNVEV (reference sequence). This CDR3 is CASNVRDIWLGEQYF. In DNA form, the CDR3 reads TGTGCCAGCAATGTACGGGACATCTGGTTGGGCGAGCAGTACTTC.

At least ten counts were recorded for this clonotype. The chain is built from TRBV27 and TRBJ1-1; no clear D gene. The CDR3 contains 14 residues. Trimming pared 4 bases from V and 4 bases from J, leaving 13 bases between. Germline values: CDR1 MNHEY, CDR2 SMNVEV (reference sequence). The CDR3 loop is CASSWEGLGTEAFF. CDR3 sequence (DNA): TGTGCCAGCAGTTGGGAGGGCTTGGGCACTGAAGCTTTCTTT.

At least ten counts were recorded for this clonotype. The V gene is TRBV30, the J gene TRBJ2-5; a weak D match, TRBD1 (6 bases). V shed 7 bases and J shed 0 bases, with 12 bases lying between them. CDR1 is GTSNPN and CDR2 is SVGIG in the germline V gene (reference sequence). The CDR3 length is 13 residues. The CDR3 loop reads CALTGNYQETQYF. DNA of the CDR3: TGTGCCTTAACAGGGAATTACCAAGAGACCCAGTACTTC.

The CDR3 coding sequence is TGCGCCAGCAGCCATGTACAGGGCGAACGCGGCAATCAGCCCCAGCATTTT. Its protein is CASSHVQGERGNQPQHF. J is TRBJ1-5 and V is TRBV4-1; D is possibly TRBD1 (6 bases). CDR1 and CDR2 from the germline V gene are MGHRA and YSYEKL. The CDR3 length is 17 residues. V was shortened by 3 bases and J by 2 bases, with 17 bases between the two germline ends.

This chain links TRBV7-9 with TRBJ2-2; TRBD1 is a possible D gene (6 bases). The germline gives CDR1 SEHNR, CDR2 FQNEAQ (reference sequence). CDR3 length equals 16 residues. Deletions cut 5 bases from V and 0 bases from J, with 13 bases between. The DNA of the CDR3 is TGTGCCAGCAGCCGGAGGACAGAGACGAACACCGGGGAGCTGTTTTTT. It yields the protein CASSRRTETNTGELFF.

This clonotype has at least ten counts. The chain employs TRBV9 and TRBJ1-2; 12 nucleotides align to TRBD1. V lost 2 bases to trimming and J lost 4 bases; unmatched junction nucleotides: 3. CDR1 and CDR2 from the germline V gene are SGDLS and YYNGEE. CDR3 size: 15 residues. CDR3 sequence (DNA): TGTGCCAGCAGCGTGGGACAGGGGGCTGTCTATGGCTACACCTTC. Translating gives CASSVGQGAVYGYTF.

Notes on this clonotype: Its ends do not fully match the called genes, so a read error is possible. J is TRBJ2-2 and V is TRBV7-9; tentative D call: TRBD2 (6 bases). The germline gives CDR1 SEHNR, CDR2 FQNEAQ (reference sequence). The CDR3 is 16 residues long. The CDR3 nucleotides read TGTGCCAGCAGCCCCATGGGGGGAAAAAACACCGGGGAGCCGTTTTTT. It encodes CASSPMGGKNTGEPFF. The complete variable domain, with remaining parts taken from reference TRBV7-9 and TRBJ2-2, reads DTGVSQNPRHKITKRGQNVTFRCDPISEHNRLYWYRQTLGQGPEFLTYFQNEAQLEKSRLLSDRFSAERPKGSFSTLEIQRTEQGDSAMYLCASSPMGGKNTGEPFFGEGSRLTVL.

This clonotype was counted ten times or more. The chain links TRBV6-5 to TRBJ1-5; maybe TRBD1 (6 bases). Germline V gene lookup returns CDR1 MNHEY and CDR2 SVGAGI. This CDR3 has 15 amino acids. Trimming cost V 3 bases and J 4 bases, with 13 bases left between them. CDR3 nucleotides: TGTGCCAGCAGTTATAGTGCAGGGGCGAATCAGCCCCAGCATTTT. Amino acid sequence: CASSYSAGANQPQHF.

This clonotype has more than one count but fewer than ten. V gene TRBV7-2 combines with J gene TRBJ2-7; either TRBD1 or TRBD2 may supply D (5 bases each). The germline V gene encodes CDR1 SGHTA and CDR2 FQGNSA. The V and J ends lost 7 bases and 6 bases respectively, with 19 bases between them. The CDR3 is made up of 14 amino acids. The CDR3 DNA sequence: TGTGCCAGCAATCGGGACCCGAGGGGTTTCGAGCAGTACTTC. Protein product: CASNRDPRGFEQYF.

J is TRBJ2-5 and V is TRBV9, with D unclear. The CDR3 is 14 amino acids. Germline V gene data show CDR1 as SGDLS and CDR2 as YYNGEE. Trimming removed 1 base at V and 0 bases at J, with 7 bases between. This CDR3 is CASSVRPDQETQYF. The CDR3 bases are TGTGCCAGCAGCGTAAGGCCAGACCAAGAGACCCAGTACTTC.

This clonotype occurred many times. The DNA for the CDR3 is TGTGCCAGCAGTGAAGGGGGGGAAGAGACCCAGTACTTC. Translating gives CASSEGGEETQYF. The V gene is TRBV2, the J gene TRBJ2-5; TRBD2 is a possible D gene (6 bases). CDR1 and CDR2 from the germline V gene are SNHLY and FYNNEI. Between the trimmed V and J ends, which lost 1 base and 3 bases, there was a span of 6 bases. The CDR3 extends over 13 amino acids.

This clonotype was counted ten times or more. V is TRBV12-3 or TRBV12-4 and J is TRBJ2-5; D is unclear. Trimming took 6 bases from V and 2 from J, leaving 10 bases between them. This CDR3 comprises 13 residues. This CDR3 is CASRTNLQETQYF. The CDR3 DNA reads as TGTGCCAGCAGGACCAATTTACAAGAGACCCAGTACTTC.

In this sample, this clonotype turned up many times. This chain uses TRBV13 with TRBJ1-4; D uncertain. CDR3 length: 15 amino acids. Germline CDR1 is PRHDT and CDR2 is FYEKMQ (reference sequence). V lost 3 bases and J lost 5, with 13 bases in between. The CDR3 loop reads CASSFEDVGNEKLFF. CDR3 sequence (DNA): TGTGCCAGCAGCTTTGAGGACGTTGGGAATGAAAAACTGTTTTTT.

This clonotype was picked up many times. V is TRBV6-5 and J is TRBJ2-5; TRBD2 aligns across 12 bases. The trim removed 2 bases at V and 5 bases at J, leaving 9 bases unmatched. CDR3 length: 17 amino acids. CDR1 and CDR2 from the germline V gene are MNHEY and SVGAGI. The DNA for the CDR3 is TGTGCCAGCAGTTACCTACTAGCGGGAGGAGTCGGGGAGACCCAGTACTTC. The encoded protein is CASSYLLAGGVGETQYF.

This clonotype was seen a handful of times. The CDR3: CASSQTSGGAWEQFF. The CDR3 nucleotides read TGTGCCAGCAGCCAGACTAGCGGGGGGGCCTGGGAGCAGTTCTTC. The chain combines TRBV12-3 or TRBV12-4 with TRBJ2-1, with TRBD2 identical over 14 bases. The CDR3 consists of 15 residues. J gave up 10 bases and V 6 bases, and 8 bases lay outside the gene matches.

This clonotype has a handful of counts. This sequence joins TRBV19 and TRBJ1-1, with 7 bases aligning to TRBD1. CDR3 length: 18 amino acids. V trimming: 1 base; J trimming: 4 bases; junction bases outside the gene matches: 15. Germline CDR1 is LNHDA and CDR2 is SQIVND (reference sequence). The CDR3 here is CASSIAQDRQGLGTEAFF. CDR3 coding DNA: TGTGCCAGTAGTATAGCTCAGGATCGACAGGGATTGGGCACTGAAGCTTTCTTT.

V and J are TRBV2 and TRBJ1-1; 7 nucleotides match TRBD1. The germline gives CDR1 SNHLY, CDR2 FYNNEI. This CDR3 contains 14 residues. J gave up 5 bases and V 6 bases, and 9 bases lay outside the gene matches. The CDR3 region has the DNA TGTGCCAGCAGGGCAACAGGGGTGGGGACTGAAGCTTTCTTT. Protein: CASRATGVGTEAFF. The whole variable domain, remainder taken from reference TRBV2 and TRBJ1-1, is EPEVTQTPSHQVTQMGQEVILRCVPISNHLYFYWYRQILGQKVEFLVSFYNNEISEKSEIFDDQFSVERPDGSNFTLKIRSTKLEDSAMYFCASRATGVGTEAFFGQGTRLTVV.

The chain employs TRBV27 and TRBJ1-6, with D possibly TRBD1 on 6 matching bases. This CDR3 contains 18 residues. Trimming stripped 5 bases from V and 9 bases from J, with 26 bases between. CDR1 and CDR2 (germline): MNHEY, SMNVEV (reference sequence). CDR3 region: CASSPPRLRGGLSSPLHF. The CDR3 nucleotides read TGTGCCAGCAGTCCCCCGCGGTTGCGGGGGGGCTTGAGTTCACCCCTCCACTTT.